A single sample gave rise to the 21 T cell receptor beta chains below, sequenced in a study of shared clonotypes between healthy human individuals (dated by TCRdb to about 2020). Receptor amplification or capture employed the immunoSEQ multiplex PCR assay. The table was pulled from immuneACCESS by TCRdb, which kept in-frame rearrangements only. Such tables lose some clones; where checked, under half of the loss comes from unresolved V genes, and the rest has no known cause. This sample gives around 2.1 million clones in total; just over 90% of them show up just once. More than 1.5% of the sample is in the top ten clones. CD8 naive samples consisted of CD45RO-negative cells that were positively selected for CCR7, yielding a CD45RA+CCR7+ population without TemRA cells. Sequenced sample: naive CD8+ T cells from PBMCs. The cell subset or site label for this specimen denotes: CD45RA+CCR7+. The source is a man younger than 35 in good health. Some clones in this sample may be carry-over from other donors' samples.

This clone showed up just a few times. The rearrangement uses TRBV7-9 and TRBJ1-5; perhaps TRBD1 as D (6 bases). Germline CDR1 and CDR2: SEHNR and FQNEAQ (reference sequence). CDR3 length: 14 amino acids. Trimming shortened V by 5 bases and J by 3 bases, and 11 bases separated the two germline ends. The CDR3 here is CASSVGGLNQPQHF. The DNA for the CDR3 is TGTGCCAGCAGCGTCGGGGGGCTCAATCAGCCCCAGCATTTT.

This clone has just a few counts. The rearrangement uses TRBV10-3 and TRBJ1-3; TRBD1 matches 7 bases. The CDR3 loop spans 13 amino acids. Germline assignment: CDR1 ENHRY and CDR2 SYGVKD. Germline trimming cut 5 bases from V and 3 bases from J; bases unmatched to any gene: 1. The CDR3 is CAISRDSGNTIYF. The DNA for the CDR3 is TGTGCCATCAGTCGGGACAGTGGAAACACCATATATTTT.

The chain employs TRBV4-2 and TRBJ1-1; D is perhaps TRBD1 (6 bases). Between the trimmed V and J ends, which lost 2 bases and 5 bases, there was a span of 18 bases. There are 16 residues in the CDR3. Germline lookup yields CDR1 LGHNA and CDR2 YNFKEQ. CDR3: CASSQRVGGPGTEAFF. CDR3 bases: TGTGCCAGCAGCCAACGCGTCGGGGGGCCGGGGACTGAAGCTTTCTTT.

CDR3 sequence reads: CASSDFPTSEQFF. The CDR3 DNA reads TGCGCCAGCAGTGACTTCCCAACGAGTGAGCAGTTCTTC. The chain combines TRBV10-1 with TRBJ2-1; D unresolved. This CDR3 region has 13 residues. CDR1 is WNHNN, CDR2 SYGVQD, per germline (reference sequence). V lost 3 bases and J 9 bases, leaving 12 bases between the germline ends.

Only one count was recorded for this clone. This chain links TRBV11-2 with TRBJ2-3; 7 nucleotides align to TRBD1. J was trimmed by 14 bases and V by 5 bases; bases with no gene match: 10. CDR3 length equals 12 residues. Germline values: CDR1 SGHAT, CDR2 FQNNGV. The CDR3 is CASSKTGDHGYF. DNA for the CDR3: TGTGCCAGCAGCAAAACAGGGGACCACGGGTATTTT.

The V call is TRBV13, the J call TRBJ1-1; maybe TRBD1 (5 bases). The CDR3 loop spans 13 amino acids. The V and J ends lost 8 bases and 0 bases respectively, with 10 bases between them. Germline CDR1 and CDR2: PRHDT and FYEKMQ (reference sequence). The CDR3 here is CASRGGLNTEAFF. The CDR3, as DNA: TGTGCCAGCCGGGGGGGATTGAACACTGAAGCTTTCTTT.

CDR3 nucleotide sequence: TGTGCCAGCAGCTCTCGTCAGGGACTAGATGCGGAGACCCAGTACTTC. This encodes CASSSRQGLDAETQYF. The V gene is TRBV7-8, the J gene TRBJ2-5; TRBD2 agrees at 8 bases. J was trimmed by 5 bases and V by 4 bases; bases with no gene match: 12. CDR3 length: 16 amino acids. Germline V gene data show CDR1 as SGHVS and CDR2 as FQNEAQ.

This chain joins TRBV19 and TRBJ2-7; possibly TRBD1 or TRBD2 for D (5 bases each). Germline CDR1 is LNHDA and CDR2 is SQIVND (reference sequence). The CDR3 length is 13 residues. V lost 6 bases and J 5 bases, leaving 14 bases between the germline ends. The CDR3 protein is CASSPGPANEQYF. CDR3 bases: TGTGCCAGTAGCCCGGGACCAGCAAACGAGCAGTACTTC. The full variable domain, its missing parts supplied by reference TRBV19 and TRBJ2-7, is DGGITQSPKYLFRKEGQNVTLSCEQNLNHDAMYWYRQDPGQGLRLIYYSQIVNDFQKGDIAEGYSVSREKKESFPLTVTSAQKNPTAFYLCASSPGPANEQYFGPGTRLTVT.

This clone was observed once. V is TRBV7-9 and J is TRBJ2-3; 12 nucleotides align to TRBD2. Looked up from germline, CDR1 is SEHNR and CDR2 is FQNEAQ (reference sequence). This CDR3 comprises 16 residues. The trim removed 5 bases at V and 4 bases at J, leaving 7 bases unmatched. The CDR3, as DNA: TGTGCCAGCAGCGCACCTAGCGGGAGGGCCCCAGATACGCAGTATTTT. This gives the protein CASSAPSGRAPDTQYF.

CDR3 protein: CASSPYSGTVYEQYF. The CDR3 DNA is TGTGCCAGCAGTCCCTACTCCGGGACAGTTTACGAGCAGTACTTC. This chain uses TRBV27 with TRBJ2-7; 7 nucleotides agree with TRBD1. V dropped 5 bases and J dropped 4; count of bases not matched to a gene: 11. The germline V gene has CDR1 MNHEY and CDR2 SMNVEV (reference sequence). The CDR3 length is 15 residues.

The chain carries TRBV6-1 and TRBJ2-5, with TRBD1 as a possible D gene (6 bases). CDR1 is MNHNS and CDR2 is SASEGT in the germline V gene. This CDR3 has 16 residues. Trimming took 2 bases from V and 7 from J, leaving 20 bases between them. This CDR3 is CASSEWGLKVEVTQYF. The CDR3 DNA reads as TGTGCCAGCAGTGAATGGGGGCTGAAGGTCGAAGTGACCCAGTACTTC.

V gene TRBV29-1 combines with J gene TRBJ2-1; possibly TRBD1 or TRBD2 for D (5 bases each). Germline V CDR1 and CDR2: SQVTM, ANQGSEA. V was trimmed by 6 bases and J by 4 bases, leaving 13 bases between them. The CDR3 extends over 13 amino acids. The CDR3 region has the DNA TGCAGCGTAGTAGGGACCGGTTACAATGAGCAGTTCTTC. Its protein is CSVVGTGYNEQFF.

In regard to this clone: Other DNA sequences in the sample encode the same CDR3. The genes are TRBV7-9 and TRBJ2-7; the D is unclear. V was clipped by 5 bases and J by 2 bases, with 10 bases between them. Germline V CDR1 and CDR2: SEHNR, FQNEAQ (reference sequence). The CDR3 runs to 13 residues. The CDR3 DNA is TGTGCCAGCAGCCCACCAAGGGCCTACGAGCAGTACTTC. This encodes CASSPPRAYEQYF.

CDR3: CASSWRYDGRNEQFF. The CDR3 DNA reads TGTGCCAGCAGTTGGCGGTATGATGGTCGCAATGAGCAGTTCTTC. The V and J genes are TRBV27 and TRBJ2-1, with D unclear. The CDR3 is 15 residues long. Trimming removed 4 bases from V and 6 bases from J, with 16 bases in between. Germline lookup yields CDR1 MNHEY and CDR2 SMNVEV (reference sequence).

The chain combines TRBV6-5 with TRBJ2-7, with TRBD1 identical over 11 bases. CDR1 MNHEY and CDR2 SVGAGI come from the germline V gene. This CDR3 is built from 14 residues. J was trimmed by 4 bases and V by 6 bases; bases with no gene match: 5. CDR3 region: CASSSGQGEYEQYF. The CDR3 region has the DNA TGTGCCAGCAGCTCGGGACAGGGGGAGTACGAGCAGTACTTC.

CDR3 nucleotides: TGTGCCAGTAGTGTGCCAGCGGGAGAACAATACGAGCAGTACTTC. Its translation: CASSVPAGEQYEQYF. This chain joins TRBV19 and TRBJ2-7; 8 positions agree with TRBD2. The CDR3 extends over 15 amino acids. Germline V gene data show CDR1 as LNHDA and CDR2 as SQIVND (reference sequence). Germline trimming cut 5 bases from V and 4 bases from J; bases unmatched to any gene: 10.

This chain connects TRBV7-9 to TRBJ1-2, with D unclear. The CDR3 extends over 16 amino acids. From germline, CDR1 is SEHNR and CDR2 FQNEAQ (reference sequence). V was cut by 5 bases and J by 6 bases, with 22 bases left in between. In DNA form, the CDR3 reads TGTGCCAGCAGCCCTAAATCTCTTAGGGCTTTCGATGGCTACACCTTC. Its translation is CASSPKSLRAFDGYTF.

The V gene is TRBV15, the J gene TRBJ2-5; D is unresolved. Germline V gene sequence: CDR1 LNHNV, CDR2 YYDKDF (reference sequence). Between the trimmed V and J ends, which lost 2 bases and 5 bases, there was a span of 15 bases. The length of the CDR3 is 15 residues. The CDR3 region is CATSRQRAPGETQYF. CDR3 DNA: TGTGCCACCAGCAGACAAAGGGCTCCTGGGGAGACCCAGTACTTC.

Here the CDR3 reads CASSYVGNQPQHF. DNA of the CDR3: TGTGCCAGCAGTTATGTGGGGAATCAGCCCCAGCATTTT. The chain has TRBV27 and TRBJ1-5; D gene unclear. The CDR3 has 13 residues. Germline V gene data show CDR1 as MNHEY and CDR2 as SMNVEV (reference sequence). Trimming stripped 4 bases from V and 4 bases from J, with 8 bases between.

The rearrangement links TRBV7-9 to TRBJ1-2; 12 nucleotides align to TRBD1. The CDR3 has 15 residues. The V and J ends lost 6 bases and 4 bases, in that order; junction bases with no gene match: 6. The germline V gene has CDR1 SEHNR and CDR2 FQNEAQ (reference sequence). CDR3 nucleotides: TGTGCCAGCAGTGCCGGGACAGGGGGCGGCTATGGCTACACCTTC. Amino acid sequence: CASSAGTGGGYGYTF. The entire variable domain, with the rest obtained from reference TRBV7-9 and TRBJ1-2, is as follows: DTGVSQNPRHKITKRGQNVTFRCDPISEHNRLYWYRQTLGQGPEFLTYFQNEAQLEKSRLLSDRFSAERPKGSFSTLEIQRTEQGDSAMYLCASSAGTGGGYGYTFGSGTRLTVV.

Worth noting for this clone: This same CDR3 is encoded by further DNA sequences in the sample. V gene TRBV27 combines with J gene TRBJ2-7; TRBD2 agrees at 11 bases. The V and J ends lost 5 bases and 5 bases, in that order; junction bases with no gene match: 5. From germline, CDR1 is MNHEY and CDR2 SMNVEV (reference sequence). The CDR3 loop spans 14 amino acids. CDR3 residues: CASSPLAGGNEQYF. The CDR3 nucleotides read TGTGCCAGCAGTCCATTAGCGGGAGGGAACGAGCAGTACTTC.